Listed below are T cell receptor beta chains from one sample, sequenced in a study of type 1 regulatory T cells. No antigen has been identified for these receptors. TCRdb reprocessed the reads via MiXCR and lists one record per CDR3 protein. Found here are approximately 72,000 distinct CDR3 sequences, around 60% of them singletons; the top ten hold 7.6%. The sample was cultured T cells, either the whole culture or a sorted T cell fraction (not recorded which). These receptors came from a human donor in good health. Both conserved end residues are part of each CDR3. The D gene is left open where the match is weak. Size is stated for part of the rows, as once, few or many counts, or as a class when the clone is expanded.

CDR3 length: 13
clone size: -
V gene: TRBV24-1
J gene: TRBJ1-1
D gene: -
CDR3 protein: CATSDFQNTEAFF
CDR3 DNA: TGCGCCACCAGTGATTTCCAGAACACTGAAGCTTTCTTT

CDR3 length: 15
clone size: once
V gene: TRBV4-3
J gene: TRBJ2-1
D gene: -
CDR3 protein: CASSQAATKGPEQFF
CDR3 DNA: TGCGCCAGCAGCCAAGCAGCGACAAAGGGTCCTGAGCAGTTCTTC

CDR3 length: 14
clone size: -
V gene: TRBV5-5
J gene: TRBJ1-1
D gene: -
CDR3 protein: CASSLNPVGTEAFF
CDR3 DNA: TGTGCCAGCAGCTTAAATCCCGTAGGTACTGAAGCTTTCTTT

CDR3 length: 15
clone size: -
V gene: TRBV7-2
J gene: TRBJ1-2
D gene: -
CDR3 protein: CASSSSTGTRGGYTF
CDR3 DNA: TGTGCCAGCAGCTCCTCTACCGGGACGCGGGGTGGCTACACCTTC

CDR3 length: 15
clone size: -
V gene: TRBV3-1
J gene: TRBJ1-1
D gene: -
CDR3 protein: CASSQDHGTNTEAFF
CDR3 DNA: TGTGCCAGCAGCCAAGATCACGGAACGAACACTGAAGCTTTCTTT

CDR3 length: 17
clone size: -
V gene: TRBV28
J gene: TRBJ1-6
D gene: -
CDR3 protein: CASSLPRDIPINSPLHF
CDR3 DNA: TGTGCCAGCAGTTTACCGAGGGACATCCCAATTAATTCACCCCTCCACTTT

CDR3 length: 17
clone size: -
V gene: TRBV4-1
J gene: TRBJ2-2
D gene: -
CDR3 protein: CASSQLRERKNTRELFF
CDR3 DNA: TGCGCCAGCAGCCAGCTCAGGGAGCGGAAGAACACCCGGGAGCTGTTTTTT

CDR3 length: 14
clone size: once
V gene: TRBV30
J gene: TRBJ2-7
D gene: -
CDR3 protein: CAWTGRRSSYEQYF
CDR3 DNA: TGTGCCTGGACTGGGAGAAGGAGCTCCTACGAGCAGTACTTC

CDR3 length: 14
clone size: -
V gene: TRBV6-2/TRBV6-3
J gene: TRBJ2-1
D gene: TRBD1
CDR3 protein: CASSRTGGGNEQFF
CDR3 DNA: TGTGCCAGCAGTCGGACAGGGGGAGGTAATGAGCAGTTCTTC

CDR3 length: 20
clone size: -
V gene: TRBV7-8
J gene: TRBJ2-6
D gene: TRBD2
CDR3 protein: CASSLPGLAGEPSGANVLTF
CDR3 DNA: TGTGCCAGCAGCTTACCGGGACTAGCGGGAGAACCCTCTGGGGCCAACGTCCTGACTTTC

CDR3 length: 15
clone size: -
V gene: TRBV20-1
J gene: TRBJ2-2
D gene: TRBD1
CDR3 protein: CSAGPDRGYLGELFF
CDR3 DNA: TGCAGTGCTGGGCCGGACAGGGGTTATCTCGGGGAGCTGTTTTTT

CDR3 length: 15
clone size: few
V gene: TRBV18
J gene: TRBJ2-1
D gene: TRBD2
CDR3 protein: CASSPGLAGHNEQFF
CDR3 DNA: TGTGCCAGCTCACCGGGACTAGCGGGGCACAATGAGCAGTTCTTC

CDR3 length: 14
clone size: -
V gene: TRBV6-2/TRBV6-3
J gene: TRBJ1-1
D gene: -
CDR3 protein: CASSRRTDGSEAFF
CDR3 DNA: TGTGCCAGCAGTAGGAGAACGGACGGCTCTGAAGCTTTCTTT

CDR3 length: 14
clone size: -
V gene: TRBV3-1
J gene: TRBJ2-3
D gene: -
CDR3 protein: CASSQGVVTDTQYF
CDR3 DNA: TGTGCCAGCAGCCAAGGGGTAGTCACAGATACGCAGTATTTT

CDR3 length: 15
clone size: -
V gene: TRBV5-6
J gene: TRBJ1-1
D gene: TRBD1
CDR3 protein: CASSSYRGYGTEAFF
CDR3 DNA: TGTGCCAGCAGTTCTTACAGGGGATATGGCACTGAAGCTTTCTTT

CDR3 length: 14
clone size: -
V gene: TRBV6-1
J gene: TRBJ2-5
D gene: -
CDR3 protein: CASSENSGAETQYF
CDR3 DNA: TGTGCCAGCAGTGAAAATTCAGGGGCAGAGACCCAGTACTTC

CDR3 length: 15
clone size: few
V gene: TRBV27
J gene: TRBJ2-6
D gene: -
CDR3 protein: CASSPRGAGANVLTF
CDR3 DNA: TGTGCCAGCAGTCCGAGGGGGGCTGGGGCCAACGTCCTGACTTTC

CDR3 length: 16
clone size: -
V gene: TRBV20-1
J gene: TRBJ2-2
D gene: TRBD2
CDR3 protein: CSARLGTSEGTGELFF
CDR3 DNA: TGCAGTGCTAGGCTCGGGACTAGCGAGGGCACCGGGGAGCTGTTTTTT

CDR3 length: 16
clone size: few
V gene: TRBV18
J gene: TRBJ2-7
D gene: -
CDR3 protein: CASSPQIGTGTYEQYF
CDR3 DNA: TGTGCCAGCTCACCACAGATTGGGACTGGTACCTACGAGCAGTACTTC

CDR3 length: 15
clone size: once
V gene: TRBV20-1
J gene: TRBJ2-6
D gene: -
CDR3 protein: CSAKGGTSGANVLTF
CDR3 DNA: TGCAGTGCTAAGGGGGGGACCTCTGGGGCCAACGTCCTGACTTTC

CDR3 length: 15
clone size: few
V gene: TRBV5-1
J gene: TRBJ2-1
D gene: TRBD1
CDR3 protein: CASSVGQGRGNEQFF
CDR3 DNA: TGCGCCAGCAGCGTAGGACAGGGGAGAGGCAATGAGCAGTTCTTC

CDR3 length: 14
clone size: -
V gene: TRBV7-2
J gene: TRBJ1-5
D gene: -
CDR3 protein: CASSRTRGLQPQHF
CDR3 DNA: TGTGCCAGCAGCCGTACAAGGGGCCTGCAGCCCCAGCATTTT